Listed below are T cell receptor beta chains from one sample, sequenced in a study of cytomegalovirus exposure and HLA in healthy donors. The repertoire was sequenced with immunoSEQ multiplex PCR; TCRdb's copy has only in-frame clones and lacks some. Of 150,000 to 200,000 clones in the sample, over 70% were seen once. The sequenced sample consisted of PBMCs. The receptors originated from a man younger than 30 in good health and CMV-seropositive. Each CDR3 is given with its conserved first and last residue. The D gene is left open where the match is weak. Only some rows state a clone size, as once, few, many or a class for expanded clones.

>TRBJ2-5|TRBD2|14|TRBV11-2|NA
CASSLLASGETQYF
TGTGCCAGCAGCTTATTGGCTAGCGGCGAGACCCAGTACTTC
>TRBJ1-5|NA|15|TRBV6-6|NA
CASSYDWEGWQPQHF
TGTGCCAGCAGTTACGATTGGGAGGGTTGGCAGCCCCAGCATTTT
>TRBJ2-1|TRBD2|18|TRBV25-1|NA
CASSESRLAGGQWNEQFF
TGTGCCAGCAGTGAATCCCGGCTAGCGGGGGGGCAATGGAATGAGCAGTTCTTC
>TRBJ2-7|TRBD1|15|TRBV5-8|NA
CASSWGTALSYEQYF
TGTGCCAGCAGCTGGGGGACAGCCCTCTCCTACGAGCAGTACTTC
>TRBJ2-7|NA|14|TRBV15|NA
CATSRDRTSYEQYF
TGTGCCACCAGCAGAGATAGGACATCTTACGAGCAGTACTTC
>TRBJ2-7|NA|15|TRBV6-5|NA
CASSYSSTTSYEQYF
TGTGCCAGCAGTTACTCAAGTACGACTTCCTACGAGCAGTACTTC
>TRBJ2-7|TRBD2|18|TRBV19|NA
CASTEVEWREVESYEQYF
TGTGCCAGTACCGAGGTGGAGTGGCGGGAGGTGGAGTCCTACGAGCAGTACTTC
>TRBJ2-7|TRBD1|16|TRBV11-2|NA
CASSSWTGQGSYEQYF
TGTGCCAGCAGCTCCTGGACGGGACAGGGGTCCTACGAGCAGTACTTC
>TRBJ1-1|TRBD1|17|TRBV7-9|NA
CASSHPLGTGGNTEAFF
TGTGCCAGCAGCCACCCCTTGGGGACAGGGGGGAACACTGAAGCTTTCTTT
>TRBJ1-2|NA|15|TRBV19|NA
CASSIQTPTVAGYTF
TGTGCCAGTAGTATCCAGACCCCGACAGTTGCTGGCTACACCTTC
>TRBJ2-1|NA|16|TRBV10-1|once
CASSESGDSSYNEQFF
TGCGCCAGCAGTGAGTCCGGCGACAGCTCCTACAATGAGCAGTTCTTC
>TRBJ2-3|TRBD1|15|TRBV5-1|once
CASSLEQGGTDTQYF
TGCGCCAGCAGCTTGGAGCAGGGGGGCACAGATACGCAGTATTTT
>TRBJ1-5|NA|13|TRBV6-5|NA
CASSSQGHQPQHF
TGTGCCAGCAGTTCCCAGGGCCATCAGCCCCAGCATTTT
>TRBJ2-1|TRBD1|13|TRBV5-4|NA
CASSEGQVNEQFF
TGTGCCAGCAGCGAAGGACAGGTCAATGAGCAGTTCTTC
>TRBJ2-5|TRBD2|15|TRBV7-9|few
CASRGGTSRGETQYF
TGTGCCAGCAGGGGGGGGACCTCCCGTGGGGAGACCCAGTACTTC
>TRBJ2-3|TRBD2|19|TRBV4-1|few
CASSPEGGSFYLKDNTQYF
TGCGCCAGCAGCCCAGAAGGCGGGAGTTTCTACCTAAAAGATAATACGCAGTATTTT
>TRBJ2-5|TRBD2|13|TRBV10-2|NA
CASRLAGTETQYF
TGCGCCAGCAGACTAGCGGGGACGGAGACCCAGTACTTC
>TRBJ1-1|NA|13|TRBV6-1|NA
CASSEAGVTEAFF
TGTGCCAGCAGTGAAGCAGGGGTTACTGAAGCTTTCTTT
>TRBJ2-7|NA|13|TRBV6-1|few
CASILQVSYEQYF
TGTGCCAGCATTTTACAGGTTTCCTACGAGCAGTACTTC
>TRBJ2-7|NA|15|TRBV4-1|NA
CASSQESGSSYEQYF
TGCGCCAGCAGCCAAGAATCGGGGAGCTCCTACGAGCAGTACTTC
>TRBJ1-5|TRBD1|15|TRBV6-1|NA
CASSAQGASNQPQHF
TGTGCCAGCAGTGCGCAGGGGGCTAGCAATCAGCCCCAGCATTTT
>TRBJ1-4|NA|15|TRBV19|NA
CASSTSYATNEKLFF
TGTGCCAGTAGTACTTCGTATGCAACTAATGAAAAACTGTTTTTT
>TRBJ1-1|NA|14|TRBV5-1|NA
CASTASGGNTEAFF
TGCGCCAGCACCGCCTCGGGGGGTAACACTGAAGCTTTCTTT
>TRBJ1-1|TRBD1|14|TRBV9|NA
CASSAGQGNTEAFF
TGTGCCAGCAGCGCGGGACAGGGGAACACTGAAGCTTTCTTT
>TRBJ1-2|NA|12|TRBV19|NA
CASSISGVGYTF
TGTGCCAGTAGTATTTCCGGGGTTGGCTACACCTTC
>TRBJ2-7|TRBD1|14|TRBV30|NA
CAWSPPGQGYLQYF
TGTGCCTGGAGTCCTCCGGGACAGGGCTATTTGCAGTACTTC
>TRBJ2-7|NA|12|TRBV2|once
CASSRVSYEQYF
TGTGCCAGCAGCCGGGTCTCCTACGAGCAGTACTTC
>TRBJ2-2|NA|13|TRBV27|NA
CASSTINTGELFF
TGTGCCAGCAGCACTATTAACACCGGGGAGCTGTTTTTT
>TRBJ2-1|TRBD2|13|TRBV6-1|NA
CASSPGLAGEQFF
TGTGCCAGCAGTCCGGGACTAGCTGGTGAGCAGTTCTTC
>TRBJ2-7|TRBD2|15|TRBV5-4|few
CASSHPSGRPYEQYF
TGTGCCAGCAGCCACCCTAGCGGGAGACCCTACGAGCAGTACTTC
>TRBJ1-3|NA|16|TRBV29-1|NA
CSAAGRGRFSGNTIYF
TGCAGCGCCGCGGGCAGGGGCCGCTTCTCTGGAAACACCATATATTTT
>TRBJ1-1|NA|14|TRBV19|NA
CASRPGGGIGEAFF
TGTGCCAGTAGACCGGGTGGAGGGATTGGAGAAGCTTTCTTT
>TRBJ1-4|TRBD1|15|TRBV5-6|NA
CASSLSGTANEKLFF
TGTGCCAGCAGCTTGTCCGGGACAGCTAATGAAAAACTGTTTTTT
>TRBJ1-1|NA|14|TRBV5-4|once
CASSLGRGNTEAFF
TGTGCCAGCAGCTTGGGTCGGGGGAACACTGAAGCTTTCTTT
>TRBJ2-3|NA|15|TRBV4-1|NA
CASSQEPHRADTQYF
TGCGCCAGCAGCCAAGAACCACACCGGGCAGATACGCAGTATTTT
>TRBJ1-1|NA|18|TRBV19|NA
CASGSDTRYTPTGTEAFF
TGTGCCAGTGGATCGGATACGAGGTACACACCAACGGGGACTGAAGCTTTCTTT
>TRBJ1-5|TRBD1|15|TRBV6-5|NA
CASSSTGGWNQPQHF
TGTGCCAGCAGTTCTACAGGGGGTTGGAATCAGCCCCAGCATTTT
>TRBJ1-3|NA|18|TRBV7-2|NA
CASSLDPGAGTSGNTIYF
TGTGCCAGCAGCTTAGATCCTGGGGCAGGTACCTCTGGAAACACCATATATTTT
>TRBJ2-7|TRBD2|15|TRBV10-1|NA
CASSASGGISYEQYF
TGCGCCAGCAGTGCTAGCGGGGGTATCTCCTACGAGCAGTACTTC
>TRBJ1-5|TRBD1|16|TRBV19|NA
CASSTFTGGGNQPQHF
TGTGCCAGTAGTACGTTCACAGGGGGCGGCAATCAGCCCCAGCATTTT
>TRBJ2-7|NA|12|TRBV2|NA
CASTQFEYEQYF
TGTGCCAGCACCCAATTTGAGTACGAGCAGTACTTC
>TRBJ2-3|TRBD2|16|TRBV9|NA
CASSVAAGVLTDTQYF
TGTGCCAGCAGCGTAGCCGCGGGGGTCCTCACAGATACGCAGTATTTT
>TRBJ2-5|NA|13|TRBV6-5|NA
CASNEQGGETQYF
TGTGCCAGCAATGAACAGGGAGGGGAGACCCAGTACTTC
>TRBJ1-4|TRBD1|15|TRBV7-2|NA
CASSRSGTGDEKLFF
TGTGCCAGCAGCCGAAGTGGGACAGGGGATGAAAAACTGTTTTTT
>TRBJ2-1|TRBD2|14|TRBV11-3|NA
CASSFGLAGNEQFF
TGTGCCAGCAGCTTCGGACTAGCAGGAAATGAGCAGTTCTTC
>TRBJ2-3|NA|14|TRBV7-9|NA
CASSGGISTDTQYF
TGTGCCAGCAGCGGGGGCATCAGCACAGATACGCAGTATTTT
>TRBJ1-1|TRBD1|13|TRBV10-1|NA
CASSLGQGDEAFF
TGCGCCAGCAGCCTCGGACAGGGAGATGAAGCTTTCTTT
>TRBJ2-1|TRBD2|15|TRBV7-8|NA
CASSLGQRELYEQFF
TGTGCCAGCAGCTTAGGCCAGCGGGAGCTCTATGAGCAGTTCTTC
>TRBJ2-3|NA|12|TRBV2|few
CASRQYTDTQYF
TGTGCCAGCCGTCAGTACACAGATACGCAGTATTTT
>TRBJ2-2|NA|16|TRBV6-1|NA
CASSVGPGVNTGELFF
TGTGCCAGCAGTGTCGGGCCAGGGGTTAACACCGGGGAGCTGTTTTTT